The 17 T cell receptor beta chains below come from one sample, sequenced in a study of T cell changes during pregnancy in multiple sclerosis. The method was immunoSEQ multiplex PCR; TCRdb's version includes in-frame clones alone and lacks a portion of them. Of under 50,000 clones in the sample, less than 95% were seen once. This specimen was CD8+ T cells from peripheral blood mononuclear cells, taken in the second trimester of pregnancy. The receptor set was obtained from a female donor with multiple sclerosis, enrolled in a pregnancy study.

CDR3 sequence (DNA): TGCGCCAGCACCGAAATGGACAGGGGGCCTGAAGCTTTCTTT. As protein: CASTEMDRGPEAFF. The chain has TRBV5-1 and TRBJ1-1; the match to TRBD1 covers 11 bases. The CDR3 runs to 14 residues. Germline trimming cut 6 bases from V and 6 bases from J; bases unmatched to any gene: 7. CDR1 and CDR2 (germline): SGHRS, YFSETQ. The whole variable domain, remainder taken from reference TRBV5-1 and TRBJ1-1, is KAGVTQTPRYLIKTRGQQVTLSCSPISGHRSVSWYQQTPGQGLQFLFEYFSETQRNKGNFPGRFSGRQFSNSRSEMNVSTLELGDSALYLCASTEMDRGPEAFFGQGTRLTVV.

This chain joins TRBV6-4 and TRBJ1-1; D call uncertain. V dropped 6 bases and J dropped 4 bases, with 12 bases sitting between them. Germline V gene sequence: CDR1 MRHNA, CDR2 SNTAGT. This CDR3 region has 13 residues. The CDR3 DNA reads as TGTGCCAGCAGGCCTACGGTTGGCACTGAAGCTTTCTTT. Residues: CASRPTVGTEAFF.

V usage is TRBV5-8 and J usage is TRBJ2-7; D possibly corresponds to TRBD1 (5 bases). Germline CDR1 is SGHTS and CDR2 is YDEGEE. The CDR3 is made up of 13 amino acids. Trimming removed 2 bases from V and 2 bases from J, with 8 bases in between. The CDR3 DNA sequence: TGTGCCAGCAGCTTCAGGGCCACCTACGAGCAGTACTTC. It translates to CASSFRATYEQYF. The whole variable domain, filled in from reference TRBV5-8 and TRBJ2-7, reads EAGVTQSPTHLIKTRGQQATLRCSPISGHTSVYWYQQALGLGLQFLLWYDEGEERNRGNFPPRFSGRQFPNYSSELNVNALELEDSALYLCASSFRATYEQYFGPGTRLTVT.

This clone appeared a few times. The J gene is TRBJ2-7, the V gene TRBV4-3, with TRBD2 matching over 7 bases. Germline CDR1 LGHNA, CDR2 YSLEER. V shed 0 bases, J shed 0 bases, and the junction held 5 bases outside the gene matches. This CDR3 contains 16 residues. CDR3 nucleotide sequence: TGCGCCAGCAGCCAAGACGGGACTACCCTCTCCTACGAGCAGTACTTC. Its translation is CASSQDGTTLSYEQYF.

This rearrangement joins TRBV6-1 to TRBJ2-7, with 9 nucleotides matching TRBD1. With V trimmed by 4 bases and J by 2 bases, 9 bases remained unmatched. Germline loops: CDR1 MNHNS, CDR2 SASEGT. The CDR3 is made up of 16 amino acids. The CDR3 DNA reads as TGTGCCAGCAGTGGATATTCGGGACAGGGAACCTACGAGCAGTACTTC. Translation: CASSGYSGQGTYEQYF.

The rearrangement uses TRBV2 and TRBJ2-1; D unclear. Trimming cost V 8 bases and J 0 bases, with 8 bases left between them. Germline assignment: CDR1 SNHLY and CDR2 FYNNEI. The CDR3 loop spans 13 amino acids. The CDR3 coding sequence is TGTGCCAGCTTCCTAAGCTCCTACAATGAGCAGTTCTTC. Its protein is CASFLSSYNEQFF.

The chain carries TRBV6-4 and TRBJ1-6; possible D gene TRBD1, 6 bases. Germline V lookup: CDR1 MRHNA, CDR2 SNTAGT. The V gene lost 0 bases and the J gene lost 5 bases, with 8 bases spanning the gap. CDR3 length equals 15 residues. The CDR3 region has the DNA TGTGCCAGCAGTGACTCGGGGGACAATAATTCACCCCTCCACTTT. Amino acid sequence: CASSDSGDNNSPLHF.

The chain recombines TRBV29-1 with TRBJ2-7, with 9 bases lining up with TRBD1. Germline V CDR1 and CDR2: SQVTM, ANQGSEA. V was pared by 0 bases and J by 4 bases, with 7 bases of the junction left unmatched. The CDR3 length is 15 residues. The CDR3, as DNA: TGCAGCGTTGAAGATCCGTTGACAGGGGGATACGAGCAGTACTTC. It is translated as CSVEDPLTGGYEQYF.

The genes are TRBV7-3 and TRBJ2-7, with 12 bases identical to TRBD2. In germline, CDR1 is SGHTA, CDR2 FQGTGA. The CDR3 length is 15 residues. The junction had 5 bases not matched to a gene; V was cut back by 5 bases and J by 3 bases. The CDR3 DNA reads as TGTGCCAGCAGCCAGGGACTAGCGGGTAGCTACGAGCAGTACTTC. Translating it yields CASSQGLAGSYEQYF. Using reference TRBV7-3 and TRBJ2-7 for the parts outside the CDR3, the full variable domain is GAGVSQTPSNKVTEKGKYVELRCDPISGHTALYWYRQSLGQGPEFLIYFQGTGAADDSGLPNDRFFAVRPEGSVSTLKIQRTERGDSAVYLCASSQGLAGSYEQYFGPGTRLTVT.

This clone has only a few counts. The rearrangement uses TRBV6-4 and TRBJ2-3; 10 bases line up with TRBD2. J was trimmed by 2 bases and V by 3 bases; bases with no gene match: 2. CDR3 length equals 15 residues. Germline CDR1 MRHNA, CDR2 SNTAGT. The CDR3: CASSESGGATDTQYF. CDR3 sequence (DNA): TGTGCCAGCAGTGAAAGCGGGGGGGCCACAGATACGCAGTATTTT.

The CDR3: CASSDPGQGGSGANVLTF. In DNA, the CDR3 is TGTGCCAGCAGCGACCCGGGACAGGGGGGCTCTGGGGCCAACGTCCTGACTTTC. The chain links TRBV7-2 to TRBJ2-6; the match to TRBD1 covers 11 bases. This CDR3 comprises 18 residues. With V trimmed by 5 bases and J by 0 bases, 6 bases remained unmatched. Germline assignment: CDR1 SGHTA and CDR2 FQGNSA.

This chain links TRBV13 with TRBJ1-6; D may be TRBD1 (5 bases). V was trimmed by 1 base and J by 6 bases, leaving 10 bases between them. CDR1 PRHDT and CDR2 FYEKMQ come from the germline V gene (reference sequence). The length of the CDR3 is 15 residues. The CDR3 spells CASSLAGTRNSPLHF. As DNA, the CDR3 is TGTGCCAGCAGCTTAGCCGGGACTCGTAATTCACCCCTCCACTTT.

The gene calls are TRBV9 and TRBJ2-3, with 16 bases lining up with TRBD2. The V gene end was trimmed by 3 bases and the J gene end by 4 bases; junction bases not matched to a gene: 14. The CDR3 extends over 20 amino acids. Germline-derived CDR1 and CDR2 are SGDLS and YYNGEE. CDR3 protein: CASSANPGTSGGALSDTQYF. The CDR3 nucleotides read TGTGCCAGCAGCGCAAACCCAGGGACTAGCGGGGGGGCACTATCAGATACGCAGTATTTT.

The sample holds one count of this clone. J is TRBJ1-1 and V is TRBV6-5; D is unresolved. This CDR3 region has 14 residues. The V end was cut by 4 bases, the J end by 4 bases, with 13 bases between. The germline V gene has CDR1 MNHEY and CDR2 SVGAGI. The CDR3 sequence: CASSSRVEFTEAFF. For the CDR3, the DNA is TGTGCCAGCAGTTCCCGGGTGGAGTTCACTGAAGCTTTCTTT.

The CDR3 DNA follows: TGTGCCAGCAGCTTCGGGGAGAGCTCCTACAATGAGCAGTTCTTC. Its protein is CASSFGESSYNEQFF. The rearrangement links TRBV7-6 to TRBJ2-1, with a tentative D call TRBD2 (5 bases). The germline V gene encodes CDR1 SGHVS and CDR2 FNYEAQ. CDR3 length: 15 amino acids. Trimming shortened V by 3 bases and J by 0 bases, and 9 bases separated the two germline ends.

The chain has TRBV4-3 and TRBJ2-1, with 7 bases matching TRBD1. Germline V gene sequence: CDR1 LGHNA, CDR2 YSLEER. This CDR3 is built from 13 residues. The ends lost 4 bases at V and 7 bases at J; junction bases unmatched: 4. The chain's CDR3 is CASSLGQENEQFF. Here the CDR3 DNA reads TGCGCCAGCAGCCTTGGACAGGAGAATGAGCAGTTCTTC.

The chain has TRBV4-2 and TRBJ1-1; tentative D call: TRBD1 (6 bases). V lost 4 bases and J lost 3, with 21 bases in between. The length of the CDR3 is 17 residues. Germline lookup yields CDR1 LGHNA and CDR2 YNFKEQ. The DNA for the CDR3 is TGTGCCAGCAGCCGGATAGAAGGCAGGGGCTCGCACACTGAAGCTTTCTTT. Translating gives CASSRIEGRGSHTEAFF.